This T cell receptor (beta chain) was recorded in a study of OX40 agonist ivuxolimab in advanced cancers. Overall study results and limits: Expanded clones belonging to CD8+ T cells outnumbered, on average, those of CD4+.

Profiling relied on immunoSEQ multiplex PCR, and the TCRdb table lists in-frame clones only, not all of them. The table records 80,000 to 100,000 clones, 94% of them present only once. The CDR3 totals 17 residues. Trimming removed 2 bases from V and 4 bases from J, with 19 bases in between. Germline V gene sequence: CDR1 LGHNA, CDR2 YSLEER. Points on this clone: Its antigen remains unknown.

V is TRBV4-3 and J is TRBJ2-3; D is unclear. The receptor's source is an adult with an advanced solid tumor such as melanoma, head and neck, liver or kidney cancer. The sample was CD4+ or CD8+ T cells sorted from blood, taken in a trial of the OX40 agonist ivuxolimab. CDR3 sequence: CASSQKLNPLGPDTQYF. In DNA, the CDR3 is TGCGCCAGCAGCCAAAAATTGAACCCTCTGGGCCCAGATACGCAGTATTTT.